The 8 T cell receptor beta chains in this list originate from one sample, sequenced in a study of blood T cell repertoires in COVID-19. Libraries were prepared by immunoSEQ multiplex PCR; TCRdb keeps only in-frame clonotypes and omits some of them. Among about 220,000 clones listed, about four fifths were seen once. The sequenced material came from PBMCs or T cells enriched from blood (not recorded which). The receptor source for this set is an older woman who had recovered from COVID-19.

The rearrangement uses TRBV3-1 (or the pseudogene TRBV3-2) and TRBJ1-1, with no clear D. V lost 6 bases and J lost 0, with 8 bases in between. This CDR3 spans 13 amino acids. Germline values: CDR1 LGHDT, CDR2 YNNKEL (reference sequence). The CDR3 here is CASSTVMNTEAFF. As DNA, the CDR3 is TGTGCCAGCAGTACAGTTATGAACACTGAAGCTTTCTTT.

V gene TRBV27 combines with J gene TRBJ2-7, with 10 nucleotides matching TRBD1. Per the germline V gene, CDR1 is MNHEY and CDR2 is SMNVEV (reference sequence). The length of the CDR3 is 14 residues. V was pared by 4 bases and J by 5 bases, with 5 bases of the junction left unmatched. In DNA, the CDR3 is TGTGCCAGCAGTTCCGGGACAGGGGTGAACGAGCAGTACTTC. Translated, it gives CASSSGTGVNEQYF.

V and J are TRBV10-2 and TRBJ2-4; 7 bases fit TRBD1. Germline CDR1 is WSHSY and CDR2 is SAAADI. V dropped 7 bases and J dropped 0; count of bases not matched to a gene: 6. The CDR3 loop spans 15 amino acids. CDR3 region: CASIPAGGAKNIQYF. DNA for the CDR3: TGCGCCAGCATTCCGGCAGGGGGAGCCAAAAACATTCAGTACTTC.

The chain has TRBV5-8 and TRBJ2-3, with 8 nucleotides matching TRBD1. V was pared by 3 bases and J by 5 bases, with 8 bases of the junction left unmatched. CDR1 and CDR2 from the germline V gene are SGHTS and YDEGEE. There are 15 residues in the CDR3. CDR3: CASSSGQGIGDTQYF. DNA of the CDR3: TGTGCCAGCAGCTCCGGACAGGGTATAGGAGATACGCAGTATTTT.

The rearrangement links TRBV5-1 to TRBJ1-5, with D possibly matching TRBD1 (6 bases). This CDR3 has 13 amino acids. From germline, CDR1 is SGHRS and CDR2 YFSETQ. Trimming took 5 bases from V and 2 from J, leaving 8 bases between them. The CDR3 DNA is TGCGCCAGCAGTTCAGGGGGCAATCAGCCCCAGCATTTT. It is translated as CASSSGGNQPQHF.

The chain employs TRBV19 and TRBJ2-7, with D maybe TRBD1 (5 bases). The germline V gene encodes CDR1 LNHDA and CDR2 SQIVND (reference sequence). The CDR3 is made up of 13 amino acids. Trimming pared 7 bases from V and 6 bases from J, leaving 16 bases between. This CDR3 reads CASTSSQQGEQYF. CDR3 sequence (DNA): TGTGCCAGTACAAGTTCCCAGCAGGGCGAGCAGTACTTC.

The chain is built from TRBV9 and TRBJ1-1; weak D call: TRBD1 (5 bases). The CDR3 has 15 residues. V was pared by 0 bases and J by 5 bases, with 14 bases between. Germline V gene data show CDR1 as SGDLS and CDR2 as YYNGEE. CDR3 sequence reads: CASSVDVSGRTEAFF. CDR3 nucleotide sequence: TGTGCCAGCAGCGTAGATGTATCAGGGAGGACTGAAGCTTTCTTT. The full variable domain, completed using reference TRBV9 and TRBJ1-1, is DSGVTQTPKHLITATGQRVTLRCSPRSGDLSVYWYQQSLDQGLQFLIQYYNGEERAKGNILERFSAQQFPDLHSELNLSSLELGDSALYFCASSVDVSGRTEAFFGQGTRLTVV.

This clone was observed a handful of times. This CDR3 is CASSLSATSGGYEQFF. The CDR3 region has the DNA TGTGCCAGCAGCTTAAGTGCGACTAGCGGGGGCTATGAGCAGTTCTTC. The chain combines TRBV7-3 with TRBJ2-1, with 12 bases aligning to TRBD2. The CDR3 runs to 16 residues. Germline assignment: CDR1 SGHTA and CDR2 FQGTGA. With 1 base clipped from V and 8 bases from J, the junction kept 6 bases outside the gene matches. Looking up the rest from reference TRBV7-3 and TRBJ2-1 gives the full variable domain: GAGVSQTPSNKVTEKGKYVELRCDPISGHTALYWYRQSLGQGPEFLIYFQGTGAADDSGLPNDRFFAVRPEGSVSTLKIQRTERGDSAVYLCASSLSATSGGYEQFFGPGTRLTVL.